This passage covers 30 T cell receptor beta chains from one sample sequenced in a study of CD8 T cells in Susac syndrome. The authors reverse transcribed roughly 0.5 to 1 ug RNA with random hexamers. Each CDR3 protein gets one entry after TCRdb re-called the immunoSEQ multiplex PCR reads with MiXCR. The profile shows under 300,000 distinct CDR3 sequences, 95% to 97% of them singletons. Sequencing was performed on CD4+ T cells from PBMCs. The receptor set was obtained from a human donor with Susac syndrome.

The chain is built from TRBV12-3 or TRBV12-4 and TRBJ1-2, with D maybe TRBD1 (6 bases). This CDR3 has 14 residues. The V end lost 3 bases, the J end lost 4 bases, and 12 bases lay between the germline ends. CDR3 DNA sequence: TGTGCCAGCAGTTTTCAGGGGCTTGGCTATGGCTACACCTTC. It codes for CASSFQGLGYGYTF.

This chain uses TRBV2 with TRBJ2-1; D not certain. The V gene's germline CDR1 is SNHLY and CDR2 FYNNEI. V lost 6 bases and J 15 bases, leaving 21 bases between the germline ends. This CDR3 spans 13 amino acids. Here the CDR3 DNA reads TGTGCCAGCAGGGGGAATACCCCATTCGGGTCGTTCTTC. Translation: CASRGNTPFGSFF.

This sequence joins TRBV11-2 and TRBJ1-2; D ambiguous. This CDR3 contains 15 residues. Per germline, CDR1 SGHAT and CDR2 FQNNGV. V lost 6 bases to trimming and J lost 2 bases, with 16 bases between them. CDR3 residues: CASSPWGGQNYGYTF. For the CDR3, the DNA is TGTGCCAGCAGTCCTTGGGGAGGGCAAAACTATGGCTACACCTTC.

This chain joins TRBV12-3 or TRBV12-4 and TRBJ1-5; D not resolved. V was clipped by 2 bases and J by 2 bases, with 7 bases between them. This CDR3 comprises 14 residues. CDR3 sequence reads: CASSLFGGNQPQHF. In nucleotides, the CDR3 is TGTGCCAGCAGTTTATTCGGGGGCAATCAGCCCCAGCATTTT.

J is TRBJ2-3 and V is TRBV29-1; D may correspond to TRBD1 or TRBD2 (5 bases each). Trimming shortened V by 1 base and J by 4 bases, and 6 bases separated the two germline ends. The V gene's germline CDR1 is SQVTM and CDR2 ANQGSEA. The CDR3 runs to 12 residues. The CDR3 region is CSVEAGPDTQYF. CDR3 DNA sequence: TGCAGCGTTGAAGCGGGGCCAGATACGCAGTATTTT.

The genes are TRBV9 and TRBJ1-1; perhaps TRBD1 as D (6 bases). CDR1 SGDLS and CDR2 YYNGEE come from the germline V gene. CDR3 length: 14 amino acids. V was cut by 3 bases and J by 0 bases, with 9 bases left in between. The CDR3 nucleotides read TGTGCCAGCAGCGAACAGGGACTGAACACTGAAGCTTTCTTT. Its protein product is CASSEQGLNTEAFF.

This chain joins TRBV20-1 and TRBJ2-1; 11 bases line up with TRBD2. Germline V CDR1 and CDR2: DFQATT, SNEGSKA (reference sequence). Trimming cost V 6 bases and J 8 bases; bases outside gene matches: 6. The CDR3 has 13 residues. For the CDR3, the DNA is TGCAGTGCGCCGGGACTAGCGGTCCATGAGCAGTTCTTC. Protein sequence: CSAPGLAVHEQFF.

The CDR3 nucleotides read TGTGCCAGCAGGTCCGGGACAGGGGCTGCTAACTATGGCTACACCTTC. Translated: CASRSGTGAANYGYTF. This chain uses TRBV6-1 with TRBJ1-2; 10 bases are a match to TRBD1. This CDR3 is 16 amino acids long. V was pared by 6 bases and J by 0 bases, with 7 bases of the junction left unmatched. Germline V gene sequence: CDR1 MNHNS, CDR2 SASEGT.

The chain links TRBV14 to TRBJ2-7; D remains ambiguous. V was shortened by 4 bases and J by 1 base, with 8 bases between the two germline ends. Germline CDR1 and CDR2: SGHDN and FVKESK. This CDR3 is 13 amino acids long. CDR3 loop: CASSLWGSYEQYF. The CDR3 region has the DNA TGTGCCAGCAGCCTTTGGGGTTCCTACGAGCAGTACTTC. The complete variable domain, with remaining parts taken from reference TRBV14 and TRBJ2-7, reads EAGVTQFPSHSVIEKGQTVTLRCDPISGHDNLYWYRRVMGKEIKFLLHFVKESKQDESGMPNNRFLAERTGGTYSTLKVQPAELEDSGVYFCASSLWGSYEQYFGPGTRLTVT.

The gene calls are TRBV7-3 and TRBJ1-2; TRBD1 is a possible D gene (5 bases). The CDR3 totals 13 residues. V lost 2 bases to trimming and J lost 7 bases, with 11 bases between them. Germline CDR1 reads SGHTA; CDR2 reads FQGTGA. The CDR3 nucleotides read TGTGCCAGCAGCTTAGACCCGGGGGGTGGCTACACCTTC. Protein: CASSLDPGGGYTF. The variable domain in full, completed from reference TRBV7-3 and TRBJ1-2, reads GAGVSQTPSNKVTEKGKYVELRCDPISGHTALYWYRQSLGQGPEFLIYFQGTGAADDSGLPNDRFFAVRPEGSVSTLKIQRTERGDSAVYLCASSLDPGGGYTFGSGTRLTVV.

This clonotype appeared a single time. The V and J genes are TRBV7-2 and TRBJ1-1; D is perhaps TRBD1 (5 bases). V lost 6 bases to trimming and J lost 10 bases, with 12 bases between them. This CDR3 has 11 residues. Germline V CDR1 and CDR2: SGHTA, FQGNSA. The CDR3 nucleotides read TGTGCCAGCAGAGGGGCGCATGTAGCTTTCTTT. Translating it yields CASRGAHVAFF.

The chain recombines TRBV29-1 with TRBJ1-1; D remains ambiguous. Trimming took off 6 bases at V and 8 bases at J, with 22 bases between the two ends. The germline gives CDR1 SQVTM, CDR2 ANQGSEA. CDR3 length: 14 amino acids. In DNA form, the CDR3 reads TGCAGCGTGACAACCTGGACGGTAACTTCAGAAGCTTTCTTT. Translation gives CSVTTWTVTSEAFF.

V usage is TRBV29-1 and J usage is TRBJ1-1; no firm D call. V lost 6 bases to trimming and J lost 0 bases, with 11 bases between them. The CDR3 is made up of 13 amino acids. CDR1 SQVTM and CDR2 ANQGSEA come from the germline V gene. The CDR3 DNA reads as TGCAGCGTGTCCAGGACGGTGAACACTGAAGCTTTCTTT. Protein sequence: CSVSRTVNTEAFF.

The chain combines TRBV21-1 with TRBJ2-1. TRBV21-1 is an annotated pseudogene. The CDR3 runs to 15 residues. CDR3 sequence (DNA): TGTGCCAGCAGCAATAAACGGGAGTGCTACAATGAGCAGTTCTTC. Translated: CASSNKRECYNEQFF.

The rearrangement links TRBV12-3 or TRBV12-4 to TRBJ2-5; a possible D gene is TRBD2 (7 bases). Trimming cost V 5 bases and J 0 bases, with 13 bases left between them. This CDR3 has 15 amino acids. For the CDR3, the DNA is TGTGCCAGCAGTCCCCTAGGGGGGGACCAAGAGACCCAGTACTTC. Its translation is CASSPLGGDQETQYF.

This clonotype came up once. The chain has TRBV29-1 and TRBJ2-4; D is possibly TRBD1 or TRBD2 (6 bases each). The CDR3 extends over 13 amino acids. Germline loops: CDR1 SQVTM, CDR2 ANQGSEA. V lost 4 bases to trimming and J lost 10 bases, with 17 bases between them. CDR3 sequence (DNA): TGCAGCGTTGTTGAGGAGGGGGTTAGGATTCAGTACTTC. It encodes CSVVEEGVRIQYF. The whole variable domain, remainder taken from reference TRBV29-1 and TRBJ2-4, is SAVISQKPSRDICQRGTSLTIQCQVDSQVTMMFWYRQQPGQSLTLIATANQGSEATYESGFVIDKFPISRPNLTFSTLTVSNMSPEDSSIYLCSVVEEGVRIQYFGAGTRLSVL.

The chain joins TRBV20-1 to TRBJ2-7; D might be TRBD1 (5 bases). Trimming left V 0 bases short and J 4 bases short, with 16 bases between. The CDR3 covers 15 residues. Germline CDR1 is DFQATT and CDR2 is SNEGSKA (reference sequence). In nucleotides, the CDR3 is TGCAGTGCTAGAGATTGGTCAGGGCAAGCGTACGAGCAGTACTTC. It encodes CSARDWSGQAYEQYF.

The chain employs TRBV4-1 and TRBJ1-1; D gene uncertain. V dropped 0 bases and J dropped 1 base, with 9 bases sitting between them. Germline V gene sequence: CDR1 MGHRA, CDR2 YSYEKL. The CDR3 contains 15 residues. CDR3 coding DNA: TGCGCCAGCAGCCAAGAACTGAGGGCGAACACTGAAGCTTTCTTT. Translation gives CASSQELRANTEAFF.

This clonotype was observed once. This chain joins TRBV4-2 and TRBJ2-1; maybe TRBD1 (6 bases). V gave up 1 base and J gave up 7 bases, with 11 bases separating them. CDR3 length: 14 residues. Germline V lookup: CDR1 LGHNA, CDR2 YNFKEQ. The CDR3 loop is CASSQGQAWNEQFF. In DNA, the CDR3 is TGTGCCAGCAGCCAAGGACAGGCGTGGAATGAGCAGTTCTTC.

The chain joins TRBV28 to TRBJ2-5; TRBD1 agrees at 10 bases. The V gene end was trimmed by 5 bases and the J gene end by 6 bases; junction bases not matched to a gene: 9. The germline gives CDR1 MDHEN, CDR2 SYDVKM. The CDR3 is 15 residues long. The CDR3 DNA is TGTGCCAGCAGTACTGGACAGGGGGTGGTCAAGACCCAGTACTTC. Encoded protein: CASSTGQGVVKTQYF.

The chain has TRBV24-1 and TRBJ2-4; D may be TRBD2 (6 bases). CDR3 size: 12 residues. Germline CDR1 is KGHDR and CDR2 is SFDVKD. V shed 3 bases and J shed 12 bases, with 11 bases lying between them. The CDR3: CATSDRGISQYF. The CDR3 DNA reads as TGTGCCACCAGTGATCGCGGGATATCTCAGTACTTC.

This sequence joins TRBV5-4 and TRBJ1-2; no firm D call. This CDR3 comprises 13 residues. V was trimmed by 4 bases and J by 3 bases, leaving 10 bases between them. Germline CDR1 reads SGHNT; CDR2 reads YYREEE (reference sequence). CDR3 sequence (DNA): TGTGCCAGCAGCGCCGCGGGCCACTATGGCTACACCTTC. This sequence encodes CASSAAGHYGYTF. The whole variable domain, remainder taken from reference TRBV5-4 and TRBJ1-2, is ETGVTQSPTHLIKTRGQQVTLRCSSQSGHNTVSWYQQALGQGPQFIFQYYREEENGRGNFPPRFSGLQFPNYSSELNVNALELDDSALYLCASSAAGHYGYTFGSGTRLTVV.

This chain connects TRBV20-1 to TRBJ1-4; D gene uncertain. Germline CDR1 DFQATT, CDR2 SNEGSKA (reference sequence). Trimming stripped 0 bases from V and 5 bases from J, with 10 bases between. The CDR3 totals 14 residues. The CDR3, as DNA: TGCAGTGCTAGAGATCTAAACAGAAATGAAAAACTGTTTTTT. Translating it yields CSARDLNRNEKLFF.

The chain uses TRBV15 and TRBJ2-3; 8 nucleotides agree with TRBD1. The CDR3 consists of 18 residues. Unmatched junction bases numbered 13, after V lost 1 base and J lost 4 bases. CDR1 LNHNV and CDR2 YYDKDF come from the germline V gene (reference sequence). The CDR3: CATSRVRKATGAADTQYF. The CDR3 DNA reads TGTGCCACCAGCAGAGTCAGGAAGGCGACAGGGGCCGCAGATACGCAGTATTTT.

CDR3 sequence (DNA): TGCGCCAGCAGTCAACGCAGGGGGCTCGGCTACACCTTC. Amino acids: CASSQRRGLGYTF. The V call is TRBV23-1, the J call TRBJ1-2; the match to TRBD1 covers 8 bases. TRBV23-1 is an open reading frame whose function is uncertain. The CDR3 has 13 residues. V lost 2 bases and J lost 8; bases outside the gene matches: 4.

The chain has TRBV15 and TRBJ2-6; D possibly corresponds to TRBD2 (6 bases). Trimming removed 5 bases at V and 0 bases at J, with 14 bases between. CDR3 size: 17 residues. Per germline, CDR1 LNHNV and CDR2 YYDKDF (reference sequence). The chain's CDR3 is CATSRRDGSSGANVLTF. The CDR3 nucleotides are TGTGCCACCAGCCGCCGGGACGGGAGCTCTGGGGCCAACGTCCTGACTTTC.

V usage is TRBV29-1 and J usage is TRBJ2-7, with TRBD2 matching over 13 bases. CDR1 SQVTM and CDR2 ANQGSEA come from the germline V gene. Trimming took 4 bases from V and 4 from J; bases not matched to a gene: 10. This CDR3 has 16 amino acids. The CDR3 region is CSVVDWTSGRFYEQYF. The CDR3 DNA sequence: TGCAGCGTTGTGGATTGGACTAGCGGGAGATTTTACGAGCAGTACTTC.

Notes on this clonotype: Sequence at one end of the junction differs from germline and may be a read error. V is TRBV19 and J is TRBJ1-4; D ambiguous. Germline V lookup: CDR1 LNHDA, CDR2 SQIVND (reference sequence). The CDR3 is 12 amino acids. CDR3 protein: CASSIAKEKVFF. CDR3 DNA sequence: TGTGCCAGTAGTATAGCGAAAGAAAAAGTGTTTTTT.

V gene TRBV29-1 combines with J gene TRBJ1-3; D is possibly TRBD1 (5 bases). This CDR3 spans 12 amino acids. V lost 7 bases to trimming and J lost 4 bases, with 11 bases between them. In germline, CDR1 is SQVTM, CDR2 ANQGSEA. CDR3 bases: TGCAGCGCCGGGACGCTGGGAAACACCATATATTTT. Translating gives CSAGTLGNTIYF.

This chain links TRBV29-1 with TRBJ1-2, with D hard to call. Germline values: CDR1 SQVTM, CDR2 ANQGSEA. The CDR3 length is 12 residues. V shed 3 bases and J shed 5 bases, with 10 bases lying between them. The CDR3 DNA is TGCAGCGTTGACGGCAGGCTATATGGCTACACCTTC. Protein: CSVDGRLYGYTF. Based on the CDR3 plus reference TRBV29-1 and TRBJ1-2, the full variable domain is SAVISQKPSRDICQRGTSLTIQCQVDSQVTMMFWYRQQPGQSLTLIATANQGSEATYESGFVIDKFPISRPNLTFSTLTVSNMSPEDSSIYLCSVDGRLYGYTFGSGTRLTVV.